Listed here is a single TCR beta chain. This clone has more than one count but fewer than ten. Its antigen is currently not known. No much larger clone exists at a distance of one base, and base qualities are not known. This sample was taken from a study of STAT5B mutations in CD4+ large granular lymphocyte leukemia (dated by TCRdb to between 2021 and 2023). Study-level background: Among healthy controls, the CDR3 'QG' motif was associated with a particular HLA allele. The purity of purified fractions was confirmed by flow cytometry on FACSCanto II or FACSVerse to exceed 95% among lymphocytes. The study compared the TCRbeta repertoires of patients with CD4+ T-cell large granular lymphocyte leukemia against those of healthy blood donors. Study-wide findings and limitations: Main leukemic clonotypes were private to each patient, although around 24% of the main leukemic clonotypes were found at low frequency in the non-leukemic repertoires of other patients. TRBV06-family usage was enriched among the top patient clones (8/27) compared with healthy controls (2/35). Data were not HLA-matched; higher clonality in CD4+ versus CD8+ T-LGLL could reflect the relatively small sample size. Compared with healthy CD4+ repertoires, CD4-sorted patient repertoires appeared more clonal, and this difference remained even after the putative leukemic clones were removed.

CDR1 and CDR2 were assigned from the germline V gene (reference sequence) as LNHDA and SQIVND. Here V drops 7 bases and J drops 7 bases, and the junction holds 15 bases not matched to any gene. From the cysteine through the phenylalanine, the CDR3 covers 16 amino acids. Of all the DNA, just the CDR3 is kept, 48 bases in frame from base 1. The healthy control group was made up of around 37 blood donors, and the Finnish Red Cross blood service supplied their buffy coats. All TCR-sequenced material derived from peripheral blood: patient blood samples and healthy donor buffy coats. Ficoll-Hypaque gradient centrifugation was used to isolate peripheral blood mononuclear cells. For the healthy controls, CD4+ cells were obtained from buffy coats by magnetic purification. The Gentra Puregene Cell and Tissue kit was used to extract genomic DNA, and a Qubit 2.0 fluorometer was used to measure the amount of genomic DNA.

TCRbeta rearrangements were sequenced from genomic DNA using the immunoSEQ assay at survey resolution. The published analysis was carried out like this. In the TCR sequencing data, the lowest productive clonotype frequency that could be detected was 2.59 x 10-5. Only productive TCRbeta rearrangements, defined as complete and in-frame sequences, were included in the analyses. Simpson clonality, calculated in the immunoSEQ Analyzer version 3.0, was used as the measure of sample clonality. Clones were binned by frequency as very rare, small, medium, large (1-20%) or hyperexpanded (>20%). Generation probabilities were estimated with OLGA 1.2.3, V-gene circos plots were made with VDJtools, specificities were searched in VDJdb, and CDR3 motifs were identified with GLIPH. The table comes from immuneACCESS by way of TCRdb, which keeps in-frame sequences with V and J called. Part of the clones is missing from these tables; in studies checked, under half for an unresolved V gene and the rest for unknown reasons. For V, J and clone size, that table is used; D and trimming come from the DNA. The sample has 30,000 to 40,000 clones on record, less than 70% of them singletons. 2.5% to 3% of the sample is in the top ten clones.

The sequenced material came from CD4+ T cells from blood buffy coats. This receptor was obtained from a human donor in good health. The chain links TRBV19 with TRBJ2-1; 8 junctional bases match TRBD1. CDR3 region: CASTPPVGQGRNEQFF. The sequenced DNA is TGTGCCAGTACCCCACCGGTCGGACAGGGTCGAAATGAGCAGTTCTTC.